This T cell receptor (beta chain) emerged from a study of identical twins. Study-wide results and limits: Within monozygotic twins, out-of-frame TCR alpha sharing was underestimated by the models.

TCRdb independently ran MiXCR on the 5' RACE reads; one entry per CDR3 protein. Counted here are around 370,000 distinct CDR3 sequences, approximately 8.7% occurring once; the ten biggest clones make up 7.5% to 9.5%. There were only healthy Caucasians among the donors. This clonotype was found a few times. Its antigen is currently unknown. The CDR3 has 12 amino acids. Germline-derived CDR1 and CDR2 are LGHDT and YNNKEL (reference sequence). V was clipped by 0 bases and J by 9 bases, with 6 bases between them. The sequence came from a woman in her fifties or sixties in good health. The sequencing sample was made of naive T cells sorted from blood. V gene TRBV3-1 combines with J gene TRBJ2-1; D uncertain. The CDR3 nucleotides read TGTGCCAGCAGCCAAGATCGAAGTGAGCAGTTCTTC. This gives the protein CASSQDRSEQFF.